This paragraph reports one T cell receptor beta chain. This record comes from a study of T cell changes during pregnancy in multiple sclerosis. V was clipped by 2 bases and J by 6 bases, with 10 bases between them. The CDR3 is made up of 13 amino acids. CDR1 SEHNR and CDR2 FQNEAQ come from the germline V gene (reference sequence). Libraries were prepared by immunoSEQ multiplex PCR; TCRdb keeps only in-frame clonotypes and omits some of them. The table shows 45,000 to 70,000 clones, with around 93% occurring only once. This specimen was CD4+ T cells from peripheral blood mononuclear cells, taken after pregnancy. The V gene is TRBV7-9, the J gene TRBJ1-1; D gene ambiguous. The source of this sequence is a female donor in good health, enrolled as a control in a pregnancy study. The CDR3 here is CASSLSGGAEAFF. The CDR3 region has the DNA TGTGCCAGCAGCTTATCTGGAGGAGCTGAAGCTTTCTTT.